This T cell receptor (beta chain) emerged from a study of cytomegalovirus exposure and HLA in healthy donors. On the study more broadly: The same platform used for the 650 to 700 first-cohort repertoires was also used for the 130 or so validation repertoires, as a later analysis reported. Study results and caveats: With high specificity and sensitivity, the classifier reportedly diagnosed cytomegalovirus status. Three CMV-associated chains proved CMV antigen-specific in vitro.

This CDR3 comprises 15 residues. The V gene end was trimmed by 4 bases and the J gene end by 6 bases; junction bases not matched to a gene: 10. Germline lookup yields CDR1 SGHDN and CDR2 FVKESK. Points on this clone: Antigen specificity is unknown.

Some clones are missing from TCRdb's copy, which holds only in-frame ones; the method was immunoSEQ multiplex PCR. The sample has hundreds of thousands of clones; 80% to 90% are singletons. The chain links TRBV14 to TRBJ2-5; 8 bases match TRBD1. This TCR was recovered from a woman under 30 in good health and CMV-seronegative. Input material: PBMCs. CDR3 coding DNA: TGTGCCAGCAGCCTCGGGACAGGACTCTGGAAGACCCAGTACTTC. Its protein is CASSLGTGLWKTQYF.